A single sample gave rise to the 32 T cell receptor beta chains below, sequenced in a study of blood T cell repertoires in COVID-19 (dated by TCRdb to about 2020). Receptor libraries were prepared by the immunoSEQ multiplex PCR assay. The table was pulled from immuneACCESS by TCRdb, which kept in-frame rearrangements only. Such tables lose some clones; where checked, under half of the loss comes from unresolved V genes, and the rest has no known cause. The sample has 250,000 to 350,000 clones on record, around 85% of them singletons. 0.87% of the sample is taken by the ten largest. The sample taken for sequencing was peripheral blood. Receptors originate from a human donor with COVID-19, enrolled during active disease. The donor label of this sample is uncertain.

The chain joins TRBV27 to TRBJ1-6; D is uncertain. Trimming stripped 6 bases from V and 9 bases from J, with 18 bases between. The germline V gene encodes CDR1 MNHEY and CDR2 SMNVEV (reference sequence). This CDR3 has 15 amino acids. The CDR3 DNA reads TGTGCCAGCAGACCTCTGACTCCGGGAGTTTCACCCCTCCACTTT. As protein: CASRPLTPGVSPLHF.

This clone was found once. The J gene is TRBJ1-2, the V gene TRBV6-4; 7 bases are shared with TRBD1. This CDR3 region has 14 residues. With 8 bases clipped from V and 3 bases from J, the junction kept 9 bases outside the gene matches. Per the germline V gene, CDR1 is MRHNA and CDR2 is SNTAGT. For the CDR3, the DNA is TGTGCCAGCCCCCCAACAGGGGTTCACTATGGCTACACCTTC. Protein: CASPPTGVHYGYTF.

This clone has a single count. This rearrangement joins TRBV6-5 to TRBJ1-6, with a tentative D call TRBD1 (6 bases). The CDR3 runs to 14 residues. V dropped 6 bases and J dropped 8 bases, with 14 bases sitting between them. Germline lookup yields CDR1 MNHEY and CDR2 SVGAGI. CDR3: CASRQRDTHSPLHF. DNA of the CDR3: TGTGCCAGCAGACAACGGGACACCCATTCACCCCTCCACTTT.

The CDR3 bases are TGTGCCAGAGGACAGGCTGGCTACACCTTC. Protein sequence: CARGQAGYTF. J is TRBJ1-2 and V is TRBV2, with TRBD1 matching over 7 bases. Germline CDR1 is SNHLY and CDR2 is FYNNEI. The CDR3 length is 10 residues. J lost 7 bases, V lost 9 bases, and 2 bases had no gene match.

V gene TRBV5-6 combines with J gene TRBJ2-2, with D perhaps TRBD2 (6 bases). The CDR3 sequence is 14 residues long. Germline CDR1 and CDR2: SGHDT and YYEEEE. Trimming shortened V by 1 base and J by 15 bases, and 19 bases separated the two germline ends. The CDR3 nucleotides are TGTGCCAGCAGCTTGAGGCCGGAGGGCCGTGCGATGTTTTTT. It translates to CASSLRPEGRAMFF.

The J gene is TRBJ2-6, the V gene TRBV28, with a tentative D call TRBD2 (5 bases). The length of the CDR3 is 15 residues. The germline V gene encodes CDR1 MDHEN and CDR2 SYDVKM. The V gene lost 1 base and the J gene lost 2 bases, with 6 bases spanning the gap. CDR3 nucleotides: TGTGCCAGCAGTTTATCCGGGACTGGGGCCAACGTCCTGACTTTC. Translation: CASSLSGTGANVLTF. Combining the CDR3 with reference TRBV28 and TRBJ2-6 gives the whole variable domain DVKVTQSSRYLVKRTGEKVFLECVQDMDHENMFWYRQDPGLGLRLIYFSYDVKMKEKGDIPEGYSVSREKKERFSLILESASTNQTSMYLCASSLSGTGANVLTFGAGSRLTVL.

As concerns this clone: This specimen includes other DNA sequences encoding the same CDR3. The V gene is TRBV9, the J gene TRBJ1-1, with D possibly matching TRBD1 (5 bases). The V end lost 0 bases, the J end lost 2 bases, and 8 bases lay between the germline ends. The CDR3 length is 14 residues. Germline V lookup: CDR1 SGDLS, CDR2 YYNGEE. The CDR3 region has the DNA TGTGCCAGCAGCGTAGTCGGGGGAAACACTGAAGCTTTCTTT. It yields the protein CASSVVGGNTEAFF.

The rearrangement links TRBV5-1 to TRBJ2-3, with 8 bases lining up with TRBD2. The CDR3 extends over 17 amino acids. The V and J ends lost 3 bases and 6 bases, in that order; junction bases with no gene match: 15. The germline gives CDR1 SGHRS, CDR2 YFSETQ. CDR3 amino acids: CASSSVRSAGDGDTQYF. The CDR3 DNA reads TGCGCCAGCAGCTCCGTCCGATCAGCGGGAGATGGGGATACGCAGTATTTT.

On this clone: One end of the junction is discordant with germline, which a read error may explain. Other DNA sequences within the sample encode an identical CDR3. The chain uses TRBV29-1 and TRBJ2-5, with 9 bases fitting TRBD2. Germline-derived CDR1 and CDR2 are SQVTM and ANQGSEA. The CDR3 runs to 17 residues. The CDR3 DNA sequence: TGCAGCGTTGAAGTTGGATTAGCGGGAGCGCGGAAAGAGACCCAATACTTC. It specifies CSVEVGLAGARKETQYF. The whole variable domain, remainder taken from reference TRBV29-1 and TRBJ2-5, is SAVISQKPSRDICQRGTSLTIQCQVDSQVTMMFWYRQQPGQSLTLIATANQGSEATYESGFVIDKFPISRPNLTFSTLTVSNMSPEDSSIYLCSVEVGLAGARKETQYFGPGTRLLVL.

The rearrangement joins TRBV2 to TRBJ1-2; weak D call: TRBD1 (6 bases). The CDR3 contains 14 residues. CDR1 and CDR2 from the germline V gene are SNHLY and FYNNEI. Trimming pared 11 bases from V and 4 bases from J, leaving 20 bases between. The CDR3 region is CAGRSRGQSYGYTF. The CDR3 DNA follows: TGTGCCGGTAGGAGCAGGGGCCAAAGCTATGGCTACACCTTC.

The rearrangement uses TRBV27 and TRBJ2-7; perhaps TRBD1 as D (6 bases). Germline V gene data show CDR1 as MNHEY and CDR2 as SMNVEV (reference sequence). The CDR3 has 14 residues. V dropped 6 bases and J dropped 4 bases, with 16 bases sitting between them. This CDR3 is CASSGTNASYEQYF. The CDR3 bases are TGTGCCAGCAGCGGGACAAACGCATCATACGAGCAGTACTTC.

The gene calls are TRBV5-6 and TRBJ1-2; 8 bases map to TRBD1. J was trimmed by 8 bases and V by 0 bases; bases with no gene match: 15. Looked up from germline, CDR1 is SGHDT and CDR2 is YYEEEE. The CDR3 covers 17 residues. The CDR3 sequence: CASSLGGTGWDFGGYTF. The CDR3 bases are TGTGCCAGCAGCTTGGGGGGGACAGGATGGGATTTCGGAGGCTACACCTTC.

The CDR3 sequence: CASSPGGGLAGSNTGELFF. The CDR3 DNA is TGTGCCAGCAGCCCGGGGGGAGGACTAGCGGGTTCGAACACCGGGGAGCTGTTTTTT. V is TRBV11-3 and J is TRBJ2-2; 11 bases fit TRBD2. Germline V gives CDR1 SGHNT, CDR2 YENEEA. The CDR3 spans 19 residues. Unmatched junction bases numbered 11, after V lost 5 bases and J lost 0 bases.

This clone has a single count. The chain joins TRBV5-1 to TRBJ2-1; a weak D match, TRBD2 (6 bases). Trimming stripped 5 bases from V and 7 bases from J, with 16 bases between. Germline-derived CDR1 and CDR2 are SGHRS and YFSETQ. The CDR3 is made up of 14 amino acids. The CDR3 loop is CASSWGGRINEQFF. CDR3 DNA sequence: TGCGCCAGCAGTTGGGGTGGGAGGATAAATGAGCAGTTCTTC. The entire variable domain, with the rest obtained from reference TRBV5-1 and TRBJ2-1, is as follows: KAGVTQTPRYLIKTRGQQVTLSCSPISGHRSVSWYQQTPGQGLQFLFEYFSETQRNKGNFPGRFSGRQFSNSRSEMNVSTLELGDSALYLCASSWGGRINEQFFGPGTRLTVL.

This clone was seen only a few times. The V call is TRBV7-2, the J call TRBJ2-1; D perhaps matches TRBD2 (5 bases). Germline V gene sequence: CDR1 SGHTA, CDR2 FQGNSA. This CDR3 comprises 17 residues. V dropped 2 bases and J dropped 9 bases, with 23 bases sitting between them. The CDR3 loop is CASSLRSGLVFGGEQFF. For the CDR3, the DNA is TGTGCCAGCAGCTTAAGGAGTGGACTCGTCTTTGGCGGTGAGCAGTTCTTC.

The chain is built from TRBV5-4 and TRBJ1-4; D perhaps matches TRBD1 (6 bases). The CDR3 spans 15 residues. Per the germline V gene, CDR1 is SGHNT and CDR2 is YYREEE (reference sequence). V lost 4 bases and J lost 6, with 16 bases in between. The CDR3 here is CASSRNTGQDEKLFF. CDR3 nucleotide sequence: TGTGCCAGCAGCCGTAATACAGGGCAGGATGAAAAACTGTTTTTT.

The V call is TRBV9, the J call TRBJ2-5; 8 bases align to TRBD1. From germline, CDR1 is SGDLS and CDR2 YYNGEE. V was clipped by 5 bases and J by 9 bases; unmatched bases: 6. The CDR3 consists of 12 residues. Here the CDR3 DNA reads TGTGCCAGCAGTCGGGACAGGAGTGCCCAGTACTTC. Translating it yields CASSRDRSAQYF. The variable domain in full, with the rest retrieved from reference TRBV9 and TRBJ2-5, is DSGVTQTPKHLITATGQRVTLRCSPRSGDLSVYWYQQSLDQGLQFLIQYYNGEERAKGNILERFSAQQFPDLHSELNLSSLELGDSALYFCASSRDRSAQYFGPGTRLLVL.

This chain links TRBV3-1 (or the pseudogene TRBV3-2) with TRBJ1-1; maybe TRBD1 (6 bases). Germline-derived CDR1 and CDR2 are LGHDT and YNNKEL (reference sequence). Trimming removed 1 base at V and 4 bases at J, with 19 bases between. The CDR3 sequence is 17 residues long. The CDR3 DNA reads as TGTGCCAGCAGCCAAGCAGGGTATGGGGCGGGGGCCACTGAAGCTTTCTTT. Encoded protein: CASSQAGYGAGATEAFF.

This chain joins TRBV7-6 and TRBJ2-7; 12 bases match TRBD2. The CDR3 covers 17 residues. The J segment lost 2 bases and the V segment lost 5 bases, leaving 10 bases of the junction unmatched. CDR1 and CDR2 (germline): SGHVS, FNYEAQ. The CDR3 region has the DNA TGTGCCAGCAGCCCCTCCTCGACTAGCGGGAGACCCTACGAGCAGTACTTC. Amino acids: CASSPSSTSGRPYEQYF.

About this clone itself: A much larger clone differs by one base, so this may be a read error. The sample contains more than one DNA sequence encoding this CDR3. CDR3 nucleotide sequence: TGTGCCAGCAGCGTAGTCCCTAGCGGGAACACCGGGGAGCTGTTTTTT. It specifies CASSVVPSGNTGELFF. The V call is TRBV9, the J call TRBJ2-2; 7 bases map to TRBD2. The CDR3 contains 16 residues. Trimming at V came to 0 bases and at J to 1 base, leaving 3 bases not matched to a gene. The germline V gene encodes CDR1 SGDLS and CDR2 YYNGEE.

In this sample, this clone turned up a few times. The J gene is TRBJ1-3, the V gene TRBV6-5; tentatively, D is TRBD1 (5 bases). Trimming pared 6 bases from V and 5 bases from J, leaving 5 bases between. Germline CDR1 is MNHEY and CDR2 is SVGAGI. This CDR3 spans 11 amino acids. The CDR3 protein is CASRGRNTIYF. As DNA, the CDR3 is TGTGCCAGCAGGGGGCGAAACACCATATATTTT.

V usage is TRBV5-1 and J usage is TRBJ2-5; D perhaps matches TRBD1 (6 bases). The ends were cut back, 4 bases at V and 2 bases at J, with 18 bases in the middle. This CDR3 has 16 residues. Per germline, CDR1 SGHRS and CDR2 YFSETQ. CDR3 loop: CASSIQPPGQQETQYF. The CDR3 DNA sequence: TGCGCCAGCAGCATCCAACCGCCGGGACAACAAGAGACCCAGTACTTC.

The chain recombines TRBV23-1 with TRBJ1-1; 7 bases agree with TRBD1. TRBV23-1 is filed as an ORF, its function uncertain. V was clipped by 2 bases and J by 1 base; unmatched bases: 10. The length of the CDR3 is 17 residues. The CDR3 loop reads CASSQPGQDKPNTEAFF. The CDR3 nucleotides are TGCGCCAGCAGTCAACCCGGACAGGATAAACCGAACACTGAAGCTTTCTTT.

The chain combines TRBV28 with TRBJ1-3, with a weak D call TRBD1 (6 bases). CDR1 and CDR2 (germline): MDHEN, SYDVKM. The CDR3 consists of 17 residues. V gave up 5 bases and J gave up 4 bases, with 21 bases separating them. The CDR3 DNA reads as TGTGCCAGCAGTCCCACAGGGTCCTTTAGGGGAGGAAACACCATATATTTT. This encodes CASSPTGSFRGGNTIYF.

The gene calls are TRBV15 and TRBJ1-6, with D possibly matching TRBD1 (5 bases). Trimming took off 0 bases at V and 9 bases at J, with 12 bases between the two ends. Germline V gene lookup returns CDR1 LNHNV and CDR2 YYDKDF (reference sequence). The CDR3 is made up of 15 amino acids. The CDR3 protein is CATSRDAGDTSPLHF. CDR3 coding DNA: TGTGCCACCAGCAGAGACGCGGGGGATACTTCACCCCTCCACTTT.

Written as DNA, the CDR3 is TGTGCCAGCAGCCAAGACGGAGGGAGTTCCCGCACCCTCCACTTT. It codes for CASSQDGGSSRTLHF. This sequence joins TRBV4-2 and TRBJ1-6; D unresolved. V lost 0 bases and J lost 14, with 17 bases in between. This CDR3 region has 15 residues. Germline V gives CDR1 LGHNA, CDR2 YNFKEQ.

The chain combines TRBV29-1 with TRBJ1-4; the match to TRBD1 covers 11 bases. Germline values: CDR1 SQVTM, CDR2 ANQGSEA. The CDR3 is 14 amino acids. V gave up 6 bases and J gave up 3 bases; unmatched junction bases: 3. DNA of the CDR3: TGCAGCGTCGGACAGGGGGCTTCTAATGAAAAACTGTTTTTT. It yields the protein CSVGQGASNEKLFF. The full variable domain, with the rest looked up from reference TRBV29-1 and TRBJ1-4, is SAVISQKPSRDICQRGTSLTIQCQVDSQVTMMFWYRQQPGQSLTLIATANQGSEATYESGFVIDKFPISRPNLTFSTLTVSNMSPEDSSIYLCSVGQGASNEKLFFGSGTQLSVL.

This clone appeared a single time. V is TRBV28 and J is TRBJ2-7, with 10 bases aligning to TRBD1. V lost 8 bases, J lost 12 bases, and 10 bases stayed unmatched. This CDR3 is built from 12 residues. From germline, CDR1 is MDHEN and CDR2 SYDVKM. CDR3 sequence: CASSHRQGARYF. CDR3 coding DNA: TGTGCCAGCTCGCACCGACAGGGGGCGAGGTACTTC.

The CDR3 region is CASRGGGRASSKNIQYF. The CDR3 bases are TGTGCCAGCAGAGGGGGCGGGAGGGCCTCTTCCAAAAACATTCAGTACTTC. The chain employs TRBV7-2 and TRBJ2-4; 9 nucleotides agree with TRBD2. This CDR3 has 17 residues. J gave up 2 bases and V 6 bases, and 11 bases lay outside the gene matches. Germline CDR1 and CDR2: SGHTA and FQGNSA.

The rearrangement links TRBV5-1 to TRBJ2-7, with a weak D call TRBD2 (5 bases). Germline CDR1 reads SGHRS; CDR2 reads YFSETQ. The CDR3 loop spans 13 amino acids. Trimming shortened V by 4 bases and J by 3 bases, and 11 bases separated the two germline ends. Written as DNA, the CDR3 is TGCGCCAGCAGCCCGGAGGACGGCTACGAGCAGTACTTC. Translation: CASSPEDGYEQYF.

This clone has a single count. The rearrangement uses TRBV7-9 and TRBJ2-4; D unclear. The germline V and J ends were trimmed by 1 base and 0 bases, with 4 bases remaining between them. CDR1 is SEHNR and CDR2 is FQNEAQ in the germline V gene (reference sequence). The CDR3 covers 14 residues. The CDR3 here is CASSLDGAKNIQYF. The CDR3 nucleotides are TGTGCCAGCAGCTTAGACGGAGCCAAAAACATTCAGTACTTC.

For the CDR3, the DNA is TGTGCCAGCAGCTGGGGACTAGCGGGAGCTGGGGCCAACGTCCTGACTTTC. This codes for CASSWGLAGAGANVLTF. J is TRBJ2-6 and V is TRBV7-3, with 14 positions matching TRBD2. Looked up from germline, CDR1 is SGHTA and CDR2 is FQGTGA. V lost 4 bases to trimming and J lost 2 bases; unmatched junction nucleotides: 1. The CDR3 runs 17 residues.